This T cell receptor (beta chain) came from a study of T cell changes during pregnancy in multiple sclerosis. Using immunoSEQ multiplex PCR, the repertoire was profiled, and TCRdb retains in-frame clones only, with some absent. This sample has 25,000 to 35,000 clones, with roughly 90% found just once. This sample comprised CD8+ T cells from peripheral blood mononuclear cells, obtained in the second trimester of pregnancy. The sequence was collected from a female donor with multiple sclerosis, enrolled in a pregnancy study.

The CDR3 loop is CASRSGGGGYTF. Written as DNA, the CDR3 is TGTGCCAGCAGGTCGGGGGGCGGTGGCTACACCTTC. This sequence joins TRBV28 and TRBJ1-2, with D possibly TRBD1 on 6 matching bases. V lost 6 bases to trimming and J lost 7 bases, with 12 bases between them. Germline CDR1 and CDR2: MDHEN and SYDVKM. This CDR3 region has 12 residues.